The 7 T cell receptor beta chains below come from one sample, sequenced in a study of T cells in localized non-small cell lung cancer. Assay used: immunoSEQ multiplex PCR; TCRdb lists only in-frame clones, some missing. The repertoire includes roughly 15,000 clones, nearly 90% of them detected once, and 0.9% to 1.5% sits in the top ten. The sequencing used peripheral blood mononuclear cells, collected before any cancer treatment. Source of these receptors: a woman aged 40 to 75 with stage III lung adenocarcinoma.

The sample holds a few counts of this clone. The rearrangement uses TRBV27 and TRBJ1-5, with 11 nucleotides matching TRBD1. This CDR3 has 14 amino acids. J gave up 10 bases and V 5 bases, and 7 bases lay outside the gene matches. The germline gives CDR1 MNHEY, CDR2 SMNVEV (reference sequence). This chain's CDR3 is CASSLGQGAGPQHF. The CDR3 DNA follows: TGTGCCAGCAGTCTCGGACAGGGGGCAGGTCCCCAGCATTTT.

CDR3 sequence (DNA): TGTGCCAGCAGCTGGACCGACAATGAGCAGTTCTTC. Its protein is CASSWTDNEQFF. The chain combines TRBV5-4 with TRBJ2-1, with D unclear. The CDR3 loop spans 12 amino acids. CDR1 is SGHNT and CDR2 is YYREEE in the germline V gene (reference sequence). Trimming left V 3 bases short and J 5 bases short, with 6 bases between. The complete variable domain, with remaining parts taken from reference TRBV5-4 and TRBJ2-1, reads ETGVTQSPTHLIKTRGQQVTLRCSSQSGHNTVSWYQQALGQGPQFIFQYYREEENGRGNFPPRFSGLQFPNYSSELNVNALELDDSALYLCASSWTDNEQFFGPGTRLTVL.

The CDR3 DNA reads as TGTGCCAGCAGTTCATACCCCCCTTTCAGGGCAGACCGCAATCAGCCCCAGCATTTT. Its translation is CASSSYPPFRADRNQPQHF. The chain combines TRBV27 with TRBJ1-5, with a tentative D call TRBD1 (5 bases). V was clipped by 4 bases and J by 2 bases, with 24 bases between them. This CDR3 contains 19 residues. CDR1 is MNHEY, CDR2 SMNVEV, per germline (reference sequence).

The rearrangement joins TRBV7-2 to TRBJ2-5; 8 bases agree with TRBD1. This CDR3 contains 13 residues. Germline CDR1 is SGHTA and CDR2 is FQGNSA. J gave up 6 bases and V 6 bases, and 6 bases lay outside the gene matches. CDR3 nucleotide sequence: TGTGCCAGCAGATCACAGGGGGAGAAGACCCAGTACTTC. Protein product: CASRSQGEKTQYF. The full variable domain, completed using reference TRBV7-2 and TRBJ2-5, is GAGVSQSPSNKVTEKGKDVELRCDPISGHTALYWYRQSLGQGLEFLIYFQGNSAPDKSGLPSDRFSAERTGGSVSTLTIQRTQQEDSAVYLCASRSQGEKTQYFGPGTRLLVL.

The rearrangement joins TRBV4-2 to TRBJ2-7; D is unclear. V dropped 4 bases and J dropped 2 bases, with 15 bases sitting between them. In germline, CDR1 is LGHNA, CDR2 YNFKEQ. The CDR3 length is 15 residues. The CDR3 region is CASSRIGTVTYEQYF. The CDR3 region has the DNA TGTGCCAGCAGCCGAATCGGAACGGTGACCTACGAGCAGTACTTC.

This rearrangement joins TRBV5-8 to TRBJ2-2, with 8 bases matching TRBD2. CDR1 is SGHTS and CDR2 is YDEGEE in the germline V gene. Germline trimming cut 6 bases from V and 8 bases from J; bases unmatched to any gene: 15. This CDR3 is built from 16 residues. In DNA form, the CDR3 reads TGTGCCAGCATCTACCCCCACGGGAGGGCCTCGGGGGAGCTGTTTTTT. It yields the protein CASIYPHGRASGELFF.

The chain links TRBV19 to TRBJ2-1; 9 bases map to TRBD2. Germline CDR1 and CDR2: LNHDA and SQIVND (reference sequence). The CDR3 is 15 amino acids. V trimming: 3 bases; J trimming: 5 bases; junction bases outside the gene matches: 5. The CDR3 DNA follows: TGTGCCAGTAGTATGTGGGTAGCGGGGGACAATGAGCAGTTCTTC. Amino acids: CASSMWVAGDNEQFF.